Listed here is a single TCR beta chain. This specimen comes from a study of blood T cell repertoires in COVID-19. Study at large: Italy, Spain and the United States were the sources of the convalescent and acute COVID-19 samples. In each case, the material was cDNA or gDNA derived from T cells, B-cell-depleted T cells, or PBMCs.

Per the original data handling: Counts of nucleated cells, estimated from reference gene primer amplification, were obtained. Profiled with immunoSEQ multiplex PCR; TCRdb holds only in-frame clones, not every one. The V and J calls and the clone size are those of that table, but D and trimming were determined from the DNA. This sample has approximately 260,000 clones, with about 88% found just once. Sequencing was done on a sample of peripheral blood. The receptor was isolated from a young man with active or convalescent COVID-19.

In DNA form, the CDR3 reads TGTGCCAGCAGTTACGGAGGGGTCCCCGAGACCCAGTACTTC. Translated, it gives CASSYGGVPETQYF. This chain uses TRBV6-5 with TRBJ2-5, with D possibly TRBD2 on 6 matching bases. This CDR3 has 14 amino acids. Trimming removed 2 bases from V and 5 bases from J, with 12 bases in between. The germline V gene encodes CDR1 MNHEY and CDR2 SVGAGI.